The present entry profiles one TCR beta chain with its context. This entry belongs to a study of monozygotic twins with inflammatory bowel disease. The total RNA came straight from whole blood, and T cells were not sorted beforehand. Germline V gene sequence: CDR1 SGHRS, CDR2 YFSETQ. The CDR3 has 14 residues. Eight separate reactions for every sample produced the cDNA. Following a re-call of the 5' RACE reads, TCRdb has one entry per CDR3 protein and lacks DNA. This listing includes around 370,000 distinct CDR3 sequences. The TCR originated in a human donor with ulcerative colitis or Crohn's disease, or a healthy co-twin of an affected twin (not recorded which). V and J are TRBV5-1 and TRBJ2-7; TCRdb's D call, TRBD1, is unchecked because there is no DNA. The specimen sequenced was blood. CDR3 sequence: CASSRLTGSEEQYF. Filled out from reference TRBV5-1 and TRBJ2-7, the complete variable domain reads KAGVTQTPRYLIKTRGQQVTLSCSPISGHRSVSWYQQTPGQGLQFLFEYFSETQRNKGNFPGRFSGRQFSNSRSEMNVSTLELGDSALYLCASSRLTGSEEQYFGPGTRLTVT.